This T cell receptor (beta chain) was recorded in a study of pediatric ulcerative colitis. The data were produced by immunoSEQ multiplex PCR, yet TCRdb's version contains in-frame clones alone and is incomplete. This sample has 1,400 to 1,500 clones, with 90% found just once. Sequencing was done on a sample of blood. The receptor comes from a boy between 10 and 17 years old with severe ulcerative colitis.

CDR3 sequence (DNA): TGCGCCAGCAGCCAGAGGACCGGACTCACAGATACGCAGTATTTT. Protein: CASSQRTGLTDTQYF. V and J are TRBV5-1 and TRBJ2-3, with a tentative D call TRBD2 (5 bases). Trimming stripped 4 bases from V and 2 bases from J, with 14 bases between. Germline CDR1 reads SGHRS; CDR2 reads YFSETQ. This CDR3 spans 15 amino acids. Complete variable domain (other parts from reference TRBV5-1 and TRBJ2-3): KAGVTQTPRYLIKTRGQQVTLSCSPISGHRSVSWYQQTPGQGLQFLFEYFSETQRNKGNFPGRFSGRQFSNSRSEMNVSTLELGDSALYLCASSQRTGLTDTQYFGPGTRLTVL.